The 5 T cell receptor beta chains presented below share a single source sample, sequenced in a study of T cells expressing NK-cell markers. Reanalyzing the 5' RACE reads, TCRdb keeps one entry per CDR3 protein, without DNA. In total, the table holds almost 450,000 distinct CDR3 sequences. Sequenced input: blood T cells: a sorted CD56 or NKG2C T cell subset, CD4+ or CD8+ T cells, or bulk PBMC T cells (not recorded which). The source of these receptors is a woman aged 18 to 75 in good health.

CDR3 amino acids: CSARDGRALGSYEQYF. The gene calls are TRBV20-1 and TRBJ2-7; TCRdb outputs TRBD2, but without DNA this stays unchecked. The CDR3 contains 16 residues. CDR1 DFQATT and CDR2 SNEGSKA come from the germline V gene (reference sequence).

The chain joins TRBV7-9 to TRBJ1-2; TCRdb reports TRBD1, a call that lacks DNA to check it against. The CDR3 runs to 16 residues. The germline CDR1 and CDR2 sequences are SEHNR and FQNEAQ (reference sequence). CDR3 region: CASSLAAGSGYYGYTF.

The V call is TRBV7-3, the J call TRBJ2-1. Germline V gives CDR1 SGHTA, CDR2 FQGTGA. The CDR3 extends over 13 amino acids. CDR3: CASSLRIFHEQFF.

V is TRBV7-6 and J is TRBJ1-2; TCRdb's D gene call, TRBD1, goes unchecked for lack of DNA. Germline V gene data show CDR1 as SGHVS and CDR2 as FNYEAQ. The CDR3 consists of 12 residues. CDR3 in amino acids: CAILQGRGFYTF.

The rearrangement links TRBV5-4 to TRBJ2-3; no DNA is available, so the TRBD2 call from TCRdb remains unchecked. This CDR3 has 18 residues. The germline CDR1 and CDR2 sequences are SGHNT and YYREEE (reference sequence). The CDR3 loop is CASSFAAGGPTGTDTQYF.